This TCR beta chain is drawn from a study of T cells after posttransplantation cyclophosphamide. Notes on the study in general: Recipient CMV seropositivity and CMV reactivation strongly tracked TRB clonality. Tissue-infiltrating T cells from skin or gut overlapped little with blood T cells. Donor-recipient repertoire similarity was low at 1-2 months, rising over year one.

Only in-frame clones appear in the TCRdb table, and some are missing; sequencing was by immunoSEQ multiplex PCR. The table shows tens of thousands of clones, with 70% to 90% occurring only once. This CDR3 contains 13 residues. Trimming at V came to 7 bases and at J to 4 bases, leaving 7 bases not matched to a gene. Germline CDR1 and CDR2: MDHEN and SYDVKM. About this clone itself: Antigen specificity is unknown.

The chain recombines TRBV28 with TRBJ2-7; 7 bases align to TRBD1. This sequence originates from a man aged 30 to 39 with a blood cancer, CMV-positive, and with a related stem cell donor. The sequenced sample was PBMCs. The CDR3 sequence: CASTVGQPYEQYF. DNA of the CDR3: TGTGCCAGCACCGTGGGACAGCCTTACGAGCAGTACTTC.